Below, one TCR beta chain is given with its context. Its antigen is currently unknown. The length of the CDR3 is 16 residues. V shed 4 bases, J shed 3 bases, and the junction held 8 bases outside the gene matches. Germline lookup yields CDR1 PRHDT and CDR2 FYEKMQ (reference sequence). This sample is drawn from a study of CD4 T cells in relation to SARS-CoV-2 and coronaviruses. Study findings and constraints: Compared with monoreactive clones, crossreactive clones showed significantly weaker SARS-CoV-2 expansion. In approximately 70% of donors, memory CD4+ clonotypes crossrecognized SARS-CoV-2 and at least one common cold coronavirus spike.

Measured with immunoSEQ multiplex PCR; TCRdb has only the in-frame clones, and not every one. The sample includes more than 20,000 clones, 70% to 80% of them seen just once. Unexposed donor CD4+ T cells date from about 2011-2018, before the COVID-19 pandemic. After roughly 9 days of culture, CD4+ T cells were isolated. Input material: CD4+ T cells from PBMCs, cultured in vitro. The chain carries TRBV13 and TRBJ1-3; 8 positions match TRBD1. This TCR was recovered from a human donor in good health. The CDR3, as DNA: TGTGCCAGCAGCTCGGACGGACAGGGTGGTGGAAACACCATATATTTT. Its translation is CASSSDGQGGGNTIYF. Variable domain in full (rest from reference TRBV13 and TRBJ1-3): AAGVIQSPRHLIKEKRETATLKCYPIPRHDTVYWYQQGPGQDPQFLISFYEKMQSDKGSIPDRFSAQQFSDYHSELNMSSLELGDSALYFCASSSDGQGGGNTIYFGEGSWLTVV.